The source of this T cell receptor (beta chain) is a study of cytomegalovirus exposure and HLA in healthy donors. Findings and caveats of the study: In a later analysis, CMV-associated beta chains were mostly HLA-associated, it appeared.

It was with 60 Vbeta and 13 Jbeta primers that the PCR ran. Method: immunoSEQ multiplex PCR; TCRdb's copy keeps in-frame clones and lacks some. The sample lists some 100,000 clones, 79% occurring once. V dropped 8 bases and J dropped 4 bases, with 8 bases sitting between them. There are 12 residues in the CDR3. Germline loops: CDR1 SEHNR, CDR2 FQNEAQ (reference sequence). Comments on this clone: The antigen remains undetermined.

This TCR was recovered from a female donor in good health and CMV-seropositive. The sequencing input was PBMCs. This chain connects TRBV7-9 to TRBJ1-4; D gene uncertain. The CDR3 DNA is TGTGCCAGCGGTAGTATTAATGAAAAACTGTTTTTT. Translated: CASGSINEKLFF.